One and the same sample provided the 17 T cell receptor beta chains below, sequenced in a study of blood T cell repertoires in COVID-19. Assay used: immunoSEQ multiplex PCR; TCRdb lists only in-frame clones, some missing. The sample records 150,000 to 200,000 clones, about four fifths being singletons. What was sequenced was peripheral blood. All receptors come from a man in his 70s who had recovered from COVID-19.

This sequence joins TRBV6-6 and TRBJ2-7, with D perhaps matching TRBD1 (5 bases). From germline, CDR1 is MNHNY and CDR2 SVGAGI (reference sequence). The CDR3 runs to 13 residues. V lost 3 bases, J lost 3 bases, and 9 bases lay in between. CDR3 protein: CASSYDSHYEQYF. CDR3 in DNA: TGTGCCAGCAGTTATGACAGCCACTACGAGCAGTACTTC.

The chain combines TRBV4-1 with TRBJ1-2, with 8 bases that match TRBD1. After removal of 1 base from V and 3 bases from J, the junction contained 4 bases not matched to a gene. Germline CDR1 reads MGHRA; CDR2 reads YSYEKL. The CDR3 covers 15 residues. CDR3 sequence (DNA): TGCGCCAGCAGCCAAGTGGACAGGGTGGACTATGGCTACACCTTC. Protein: CASSQVDRVDYGYTF.

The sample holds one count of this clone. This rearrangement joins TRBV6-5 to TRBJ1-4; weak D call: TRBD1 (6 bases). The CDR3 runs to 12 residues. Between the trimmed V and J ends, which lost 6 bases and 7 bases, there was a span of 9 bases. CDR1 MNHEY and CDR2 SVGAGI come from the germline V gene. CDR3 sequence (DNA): TGTGCCAGCAGAAAAGGGGGTGAAAAACTGTTTTTT. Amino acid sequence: CASRKGGEKLFF.

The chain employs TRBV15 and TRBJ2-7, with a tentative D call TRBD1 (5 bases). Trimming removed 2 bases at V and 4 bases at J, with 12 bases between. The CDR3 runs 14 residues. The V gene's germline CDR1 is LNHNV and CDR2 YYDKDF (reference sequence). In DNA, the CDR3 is TGTGCCACCAGCAGACCGGACACTGGTTACGAGCAGTACTTC. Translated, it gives CATSRPDTGYEQYF.

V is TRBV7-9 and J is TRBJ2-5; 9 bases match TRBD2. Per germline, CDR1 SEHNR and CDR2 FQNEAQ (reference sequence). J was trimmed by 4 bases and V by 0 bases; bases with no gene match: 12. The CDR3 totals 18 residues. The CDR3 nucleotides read TGTGCCAGCAGCTTAGCGTTGAGAATAGCGGGAGACGTAGAGACCCAGTACTTC. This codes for CASSLALRIAGDVETQYF.

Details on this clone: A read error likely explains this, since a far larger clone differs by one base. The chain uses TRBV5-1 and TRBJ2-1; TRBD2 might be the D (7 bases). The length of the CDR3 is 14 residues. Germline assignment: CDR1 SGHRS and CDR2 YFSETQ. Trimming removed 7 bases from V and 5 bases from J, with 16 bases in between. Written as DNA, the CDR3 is TGCGCCAGCTCATGGGGGGGGCTCCACAATGAGCAGTTCTTC. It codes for CASSWGGLHNEQFF.

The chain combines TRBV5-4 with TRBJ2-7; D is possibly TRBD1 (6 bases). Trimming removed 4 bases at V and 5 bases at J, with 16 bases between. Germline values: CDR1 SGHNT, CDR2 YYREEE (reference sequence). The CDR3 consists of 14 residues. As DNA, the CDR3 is TGTGCCAGCAGCACATACAGGGCTCCCGACGAGCAGTACTTC. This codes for CASSTYRAPDEQYF.

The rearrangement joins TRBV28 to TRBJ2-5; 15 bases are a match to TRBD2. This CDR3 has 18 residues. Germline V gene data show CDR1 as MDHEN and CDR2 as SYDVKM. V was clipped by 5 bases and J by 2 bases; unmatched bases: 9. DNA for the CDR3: TGTGCCAGCAGTCGGACTAGCGGGAGGGCTGTGAGGCAAGAGACCCAGTACTTC. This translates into CASSRTSGRAVRQETQYF.

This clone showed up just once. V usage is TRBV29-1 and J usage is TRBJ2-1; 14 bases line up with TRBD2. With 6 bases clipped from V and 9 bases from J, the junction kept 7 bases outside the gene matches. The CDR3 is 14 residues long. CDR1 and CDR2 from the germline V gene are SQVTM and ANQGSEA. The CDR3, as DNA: TGCAGCGTCCGACTAGCGGGAGGGCCGGGTGAGCAGTTCTTC. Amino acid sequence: CSVRLAGGPGEQFF.

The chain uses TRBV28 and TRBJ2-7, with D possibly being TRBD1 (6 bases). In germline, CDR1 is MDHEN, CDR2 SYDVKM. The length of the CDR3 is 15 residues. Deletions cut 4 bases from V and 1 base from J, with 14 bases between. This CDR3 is CASSSGQGSSYEQYF. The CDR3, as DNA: TGTGCCAGCAGTTCCGGGCAGGGGAGTTCCTACGAGCAGTACTTC.

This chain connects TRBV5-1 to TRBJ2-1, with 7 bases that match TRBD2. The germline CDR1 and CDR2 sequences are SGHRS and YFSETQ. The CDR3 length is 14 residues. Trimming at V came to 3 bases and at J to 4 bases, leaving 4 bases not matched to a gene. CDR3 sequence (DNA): TGCGCCAGCAGCTCCGGGACTATATACAATGAGCAGTTCTTC. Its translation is CASSSGTIYNEQFF.

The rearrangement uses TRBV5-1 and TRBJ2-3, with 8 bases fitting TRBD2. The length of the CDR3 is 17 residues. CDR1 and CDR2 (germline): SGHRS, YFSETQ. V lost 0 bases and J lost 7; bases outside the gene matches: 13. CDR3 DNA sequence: TGCGCCAGCAGCTTGGAAGGCCTCGGGAGGGCCGGAAATACGCAGTATTTT. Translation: CASSLEGLGRAGNTQYF.

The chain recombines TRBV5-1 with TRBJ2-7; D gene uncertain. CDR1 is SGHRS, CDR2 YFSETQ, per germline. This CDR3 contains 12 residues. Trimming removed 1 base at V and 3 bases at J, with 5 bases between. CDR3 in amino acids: CASSLYSYEQYF. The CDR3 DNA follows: TGCGCCAGCAGCTTGTACAGCTACGAGCAGTACTTC.

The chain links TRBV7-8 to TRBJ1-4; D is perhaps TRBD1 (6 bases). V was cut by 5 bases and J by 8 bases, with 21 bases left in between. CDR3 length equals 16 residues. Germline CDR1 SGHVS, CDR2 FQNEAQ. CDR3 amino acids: CASSPLGGADREKLFF. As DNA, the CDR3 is TGTGCCAGCAGCCCACTAGGGGGGGCAGATCGGGAAAAACTGTTTTTT. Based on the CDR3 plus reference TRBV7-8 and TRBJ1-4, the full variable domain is GAGVSQSPRYKVAKRGQDVALRCDPISGHVSLFWYQQALGQGPEFLTYFQNEAQLDKSGLPSDRFFAERPEGSVSTLKIQRTQQEDSAVYLCASSPLGGADREKLFFGSGTQLSVL.

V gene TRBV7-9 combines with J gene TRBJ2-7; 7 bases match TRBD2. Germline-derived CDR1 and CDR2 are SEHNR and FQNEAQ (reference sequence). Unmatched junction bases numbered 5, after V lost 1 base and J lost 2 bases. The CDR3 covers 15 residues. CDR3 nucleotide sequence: TGTGCCAGCAGCTTAGAAGCGGGGTCGGCCTACGAGCAGTACTTC. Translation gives CASSLEAGSAYEQYF.

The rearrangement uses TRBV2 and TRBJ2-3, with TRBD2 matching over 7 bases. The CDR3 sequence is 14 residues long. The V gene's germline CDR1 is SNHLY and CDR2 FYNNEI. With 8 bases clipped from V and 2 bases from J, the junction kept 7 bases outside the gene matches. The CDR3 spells CASGRETPTDTQYF. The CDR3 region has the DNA TGTGCCAGCGGGCGGGAGACTCCCACAGATACGCAGTATTTT.

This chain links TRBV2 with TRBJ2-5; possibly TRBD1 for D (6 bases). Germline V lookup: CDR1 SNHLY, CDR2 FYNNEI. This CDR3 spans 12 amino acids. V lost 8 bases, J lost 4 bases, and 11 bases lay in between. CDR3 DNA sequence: TGTGCCAGCCGGGACACCATAGAGACCCAGTACTTC. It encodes CASRDTIETQYF.